Listed here are 8 T cell receptor beta chains from one sample, sequenced in a study of beta chain features in type 1 diabetes. The sequenced template was cDNA made from the entire isolated RNA. Here immunoSEQ multiplex PCR was the method, and the copy in TCRdb shows in-frame clones only, minus some. The sample has approximately 140,000 clones, approximately 10% seen once. Study results and caveats: There was a moderate but significant shortening of TCRB CDR3s in all four CD4+ subsets of Type 1 diabetes patients.

No antigen has been identified for these receptors. Sequencing used central memory CD4+ T cells from blood. These receptors were obtained from a young man with type 1 diabetes.

A few counts support this clone. This sequence joins TRBV14 and TRBJ1-1, with 10 bases identical to TRBD1. The germline gives CDR1 SGHDN, CDR2 FVKESK. After removal of 4 bases from V and 6 bases from J, the junction contained 8 bases not matched to a gene. The CDR3 has 15 residues. In DNA, the CDR3 is TGTGCCAGCAGCCGCCTAGGGACAGGGGAGGCTGAAGCTTTCTTT. Its protein product is CASSRLGTGEAEAFF.

This clone was observed a few times. This chain connects TRBV2 to TRBJ1-5, with D possibly TRBD1 on 5 matching bases. The V and J ends lost 5 bases and 5 bases respectively, with 19 bases between them. Germline values: CDR1 SNHLY, CDR2 FYNNEI. CDR3 length: 16 amino acids. This CDR3 is CASSPIGGREHQPQHF. Written as DNA, the CDR3 is TGTGCCAGCAGTCCCATCGGGGGGAGGGAACATCAGCCCCAGCATTTT.

The rearrangement uses TRBV14 and TRBJ1-2; no definite D call. The CDR3 is 14 residues long. V lost 0 bases to trimming and J lost 4 bases, with 9 bases between them. CDR1 SGHDN and CDR2 FVKESK come from the germline V gene. CDR3 in DNA: TGTGCCAGCAGCCAAGAAGAAAAGCCCTATGGCTACACCTTC. It yields the protein CASSQEEKPYGYTF.

V usage is TRBV5-1 and J usage is TRBJ2-3, with TRBD2 identical over 7 bases. The CDR3 length is 15 residues. Germline CDR1 reads SGHRS; CDR2 reads YFSETQ. V lost 2 bases, J lost 4 bases, and 7 bases stayed unmatched. In nucleotides, the CDR3 is TGCGCCAGCAGCTTTATAGCGGGTATAGCAGATACGCAGTATTTT. It encodes CASSFIAGIADTQYF.

V usage is TRBV5-1 and J usage is TRBJ1-1, with a weak D call TRBD1 (5 bases). Trimming removed 1 base from V and 4 bases from J, with 11 bases in between. The CDR3 is 14 amino acids. The germline gives CDR1 SGHRS, CDR2 YFSETQ. CDR3 residues: CASSLSTGSTEAFF. The CDR3 nucleotides read TGCGCCAGCAGCTTGTCCACAGGTTCCACTGAAGCTTTCTTT.

This chain connects TRBV28 to TRBJ2-7; possibly TRBD1 for D (6 bases). CDR1 and CDR2 from the germline V gene are MDHEN and SYDVKM. CDR3 length: 14 residues. V lost 6 bases, J lost 4 bases, and 16 bases lay in between. The CDR3 DNA reads TGTGCCAGCAGCTCCACAGGGCCGATTTACGAGCAGTACTTC. This encodes CASSSTGPIYEQYF.

This clone was detected a few times. The chain joins TRBV27 to TRBJ2-5; D possibly corresponds to TRBD2 (5 bases). Germline V gives CDR1 MNHEY, CDR2 SMNVEV (reference sequence). The CDR3 is made up of 14 amino acids. Trimming stripped 2 bases from V and 5 bases from J, with 12 bases between. For the CDR3, the DNA is TGTGCCAGCAGTTTAGTTAGTGGCGGGGAGACCCAGTACTTC. Amino acid sequence: CASSLVSGGETQYF.

The chain couples TRBV5-4 to TRBJ2-3, with TRBD2 identical over 9 bases. Germline V gives CDR1 SGHNT, CDR2 YYREEE (reference sequence). CDR3 size: 16 residues. The trim removed 4 bases at V and 3 bases at J, leaving 9 bases unmatched. The CDR3 here is CASSPAPGLATDTQYF. The CDR3 coding sequence is TGTGCCAGCAGCCCGGCCCCGGGACTAGCTACAGATACGCAGTATTTT.